This T cell receptor beta chain derives from a study of Ad26.COV2.S vaccination and SARS-CoV-2 variants. Study background: Participants got Ad26.COV2.S intramuscularly, once or twice 56 days apart. Broader study findings: Relative to placebo recipients, vaccine recipients exhibited elevated spike-specific TCR breadth.

The CDR3 consists of 15 residues. Deletions cut 6 bases from V and 1 base from J, with 15 bases between. Germline-derived CDR1 and CDR2 are LNHDA and SQIVND (reference sequence). The treatment was: some 20 received Ad26.COV2.S at low or high dose, single or two shots; about 5 received placebo; per-sample allocation not given. Specimen acquisition occurred on day 63 following the initial vaccine or placebo injection. An adult donor aged 18-55 years was enrolled in Boston. With respect to this clone: Antigen unknown.

Data came from immunoSEQ multiplex PCR; TCRdb stores just in-frame clones and leaves some out. The sample has hundreds of thousands of clones; about four fifths are singletons. The chain couples TRBV19 to TRBJ1-2; D is possibly TRBD1 (5 bases). The receptor's source is a person aged 18-60 years who received the Ad26.COV2.S COVID-19 vaccine or a placebo. The sequencing here drew on peripheral blood, taken in a trial of Ad26.COV2.S vaccine versus placebo. Here the CDR3 reads CASRVDKDYNYGYTF. CDR3 sequence (DNA): TGTGCCAGTAGGGTGGACAAAGACTATAACTATGGCTACACCTTC.